This TCR beta chain was retrieved from a study of T cells after yellow fever vaccination. Turning to the study itself: Preparation used SMART-Seq v4 Ultra Low Input for the low-cell-number fractions. General study findings and limits: Weaker overall was a secondary response that nonetheless peaked faster, on day 5 versus 15. Only a minor proportion of clonotypes was detected across both CD4 and CD8 compartments.

Comment on this clonotype: What it binds is unknown.

By 5'RACE template switching, TCR cDNA was produced, with a universal primer site and UMIs added in the process. TCRdb reprocessed the 5' RACE reads with MiXCR, giving one entry per CDR3 protein. The data show 620,000 or so distinct CDR3 sequences, roughly 12% seen once. The CDR3 consists of 14 residues. The ends were cut back, 3 bases at V and 7 bases at J, with 13 bases in the middle. This clonotype was obtained from a young man who received the YFV17D yellow fever vaccine. Sequenced material: PBMCs, taken on the day of the yellow fever booster vaccination. The chain recombines TRBV12-3 or TRBV12-4 with TRBJ1-5, with D tentatively TRBD1 (5 bases). This CDR3 is CASSFLGVLQPQHF. In nucleotides, the CDR3 is TGTGCCAGCAGTTTTCTGGGGGTGTTGCAGCCCCAGCATTTT.